This T cell receptor beta chain originates from a study of blood T cell repertoires in COVID-19. Study details: The origin of the acute and convalescent COVID-19 samples was the United States, Italy and Spain.

TCRdb keeps only in-frame clones here, not all; method: immunoSEQ multiplex PCR. The table lists about 170,000 clones, approximately 83% of them singletons, with approximately 2.6% in the top ten. CDR3 length: 16 residues. The germline V gene has CDR1 WNHNN and CDR2 SYGVQD (reference sequence). V lost 4 bases and J lost 7; bases outside the gene matches: 7. The sequence was obtained from a human donor with acute or convalescent COVID-19. The donor label of this sample is uncertain. V is TRBV10-1 and J is TRBJ2-1; TRBD2 aligns across 13 bases. Specimen: peripheral blood. CDR3 loop: CASSALTSGRWNEQFF. The CDR3 DNA is TGCGCCAGCAGTGCCCTGACTAGCGGGAGGTGGAATGAGCAGTTCTTC.